Listed below are T cell receptor beta chains from one sample, sequenced in a study of cytomegalovirus exposure and HLA in healthy donors. The protocol was immunoSEQ multiplex PCR, while the TCRdb copy is restricted to in-frame clones and leaves out a portion. This repertoire shows about 120,000 clones, about 74% found once; its top ten account for 2.7%. The sample was PBMCs. The receptors come from a middle-aged woman in good health and CMV-seropositive. The CDR3 runs from the conserved cysteine through the conserved F or W. The D gene is left open where the match is weak. The size field is filled for only some rows; it gives once, few, many or a size class.

cdr3_length | clone_size | d_call | j_call | v_call | cdr3_aa | cdr3_nt
17 | . | TRBD1 | TRBJ2-2 | TRBV5-4 | CASRSRSGTANTGELFF | TGTGCCAGCAGGTCTCGTTCCGGGACAGCGAACACCGGGGAGCTGTTTTTT
16 | . | . | TRBJ1-3 | TRBV4-1 | CASSQEDSRFGNTIYF | TGCGCCAGCAGCCAAGAAGATAGTCGTTTCGGAAACACCATATATTTT
13 | . | . | TRBJ2-7 | TRBV28 | CASLQGSNSEQYF | TGTGCCAGCCTCCAGGGTTCTAATTCCGAGCAGTACTTC
16 | . | TRBD1 | TRBJ2-2 | TRBV2 | CASSEQGRGRFGELFF | TGTGCCAGCAGTGAACAGGGCAGGGGGCGATTCGGGGAGCTGTTTTTT
15 | . | TRBD1 | TRBJ1-3 | TRBV6-1 | CASRGTGLSGNTIYF | TGTGCCAGCAGAGGGACAGGGTTGTCTGGAAACACCATATATTTT
16 | . | TRBD2 | TRBJ2-1 | TRBV19 | CASSIEAGRANNEQFF | TGTGCCAGTAGTATAGAAGCCGGGAGGGCCAACAATGAGCAGTTCTTC
15 | . | . | TRBJ1-1 | TRBV2 | CASSEGNRMNTEAFF | TGTGCCAGCAGTGAAGGGAACAGGATGAACACTGAAGCTTTCTTT
13 | . | . | TRBJ2-2 | TRBV19 | CASSWDYTGELFF | TGTGCCAGTAGCTGGGACTACACCGGGGAGCTGTTTTTT
13 | . | . | TRBJ2-5 | TRBV7-9 | CASSRERRETQYF | TGTGCCAGCAGCCGCGAGAGGAGGGAGACCCAGTACTTC
12 | . | TRBD1 | TRBJ1-1 | TRBV10-3 | CAISRDRGEAFF | TGTGCCATAAGTAGGGACAGGGGGGAAGCTTTCTTT
11 | . | . | TRBJ1-1 | TRBV20-1 | CSASYQAEAFF | TGCAGTGCTTCTTATCAGGCGGAAGCTTTCTTT
13 | . | . | TRBJ2-7 | TRBV30 | CAWRSDSGYEQYF | TGTGCCTGGAGAAGCGACTCCGGCTACGAGCAGTACTTC
15 | . | TRBD1 | TRBJ1-5 | TRBV6-4 | CASSEETGSNQPQHF | TGTGCCAGCAGTGAGGAGACAGGGAGCAATCAGCCCCAGCATTTT
17 | . | . | TRBJ1-2 | TRBV19 | CASSIERAWETHYGYTF | TGTGCCAGTAGTATCGAGAGGGCTTGGGAGACACACTATGGCTACACCTTC
15 | . | TRBD1 | TRBJ2-5 | TRBV2 | CASSQQGWKGETQYF | TGTGCCAGCAGTCAACAGGGGTGGAAAGGAGAGACCCAGTACTTC
15 | . | TRBD1 | TRBJ2-3 | TRBV9 | CASSVWQGDPDTQYF | TGTGCCAGCAGCGTATGGCAGGGGGATCCAGATACGCAGTATTTT
13 | . | TRBD1 | TRBJ1-2 | TRBV29-1 | CSVSTGGRGSYTF | TGCAGCGTCTCCACAGGGGGCAGGGGGAGCTACACCTTC
14 | . | . | TRBJ1-2 | TRBV7-8 | CASSLDPGNYGYTF | TGTGCCAGCAGCTTAGATCCAGGGAACTATGGCTACACCTTC
18 | . | . | TRBJ1-2 | TRBV10-1 | CASSVRQGGGDLNCGYTF | TGCGCCAGCAGCGTCCGTCAAGGGGGGGGCGACCTCAACTGTGGCTACACCTTC
13 | . | TRBD1 | TRBJ1-2 | TRBV9 | CASRGTALQGYTF | TGTGCCAGCAGGGGGACAGCCCTCCAGGGCTACACCTTC
15 | . | . | TRBJ2-1 | TRBV5-1 | CASSRGSTGNNEQFF | TGCGCCAGCAGCCGGGGGAGTACGGGCAACAATGAGCAGTTCTTC
13 | . | . | TRBJ1-2 | TRBV2 | CASSGRGTYGYTF | TGTGCCAGCAGTGGACGGGGGACGTATGGCTACACCTTC
13 | . | . | TRBJ1-6 | TRBV2 | CASSGSNRSPLHF | TGTGCCAGCAGTGGATCCAACAGGTCACCCCTCCACTTT
15 | once | . | TRBJ1-6 | TRBV9 | CASSVRTGWDSPLHF | TGTGCCAGCAGCGTGCGGACGGGATGGGATTCACCCCTCCACTTT
12 | once | . | TRBJ1-2 | TRBV25-1 | CASSAQGNGYTF | TGTGCCAGCAGTGCGCAGGGGAATGGCTACACCTTC
16 | few | TRBD2 | TRBJ2-3 | TRBV4-3 | CASSPHSGSRGDTQYF | TGCGCCAGCAGCCCGCATAGCGGGAGTAGAGGAGATACGCAGTATTTT
13 | few | . | TRBJ1-1 | TRBV4-2 | CASSQGESWKAFF | TGTGCCAGCAGCCAAGGGGAGTCGTGGAAAGCTTTCTTT
12 | . | TRBD1 | TRBJ1-2 | TRBV28 | CAGQGSHYGYTF | TGTGCCGGACAGGGGAGTCACTATGGCTACACCTTC
16 | . | . | TRBJ1-3 | TRBV9 | CASSVAGQGGGNTIYF | TGTGCCAGCAGCGTAGCGGGCCAGGGAGGCGGAAACACCATATATTTT
12 | . | . | TRBJ2-3 | TRBV30 | CAWGARADTQYF | TGTGCCTGGGGGGCAAGGGCAGATACGCAGTATTTT
13 | . | TRBD1 | TRBJ1-1 | TRBV2 | CASRVDRAEGAFF | TGTGCCAGCAGAGTAGACAGGGCTGAGGGAGCTTTCTTT
13 | . | TRBD1 | TRBJ1-2 | TRBV5-4 | CASSSGQGYGYTF | TGTGCCAGCAGCTCGGGACAGGGGTATGGCTACACCTTC
15 | . | . | TRBJ2-5 | TRBV7-2 | CASSLGAGGWETQYF | TGTGCCAGCAGCTTAGGGGCAGGGGGGTGGGAGACCCAGTACTTC
15 | . | . | TRBJ1-1 | TRBV5-1 | CASSLARLSNTEAFF | TGCGCCAGCAGCTTGGCCCGACTTTCGAACACTGAAGCTTTCTTT
15 | few | . | TRBJ2-1 | TRBV5-6 | CASSLGTGFYNEQFF | TGTGCCAGCAGCCTGGGGACTGGGTTCTACAATGAGCAGTTCTTC
13 | . | . | TRBJ2-1 | TRBV10-1 | CASSATSYNEQFF | TGCGCCAGCAGTGCGACTTCCTACAATGAGCAGTTCTTC
17 | . | . | TRBJ2-6 | TRBV13 | CASSSGLAGSGANVLTF | TGTGCCAGCAGCTCGGGACTTGCTGGCTCTGGGGCCAACGTCCTGACTTTC
15 | . | . | TRBJ2-1 | TRBV9 | CASSLANGLYNEQFF | TGTGCCAGCAGCCTCGCCAATGGCTTATACAATGAGCAGTTCTTC
12 | . | TRBD1 | TRBJ1-5 | TRBV29-1 | CSAGTGNQPQHF | TGCAGCGCCGGGACAGGAAATCAGCCCCAGCATTTT
15 | . | TRBD2 | TRBJ2-3 | TRBV6-1 | CASSETSGGTDTQYF | TGTGCCAGCAGTGAAACTAGCGGGGGCACAGATACGCAGTATTTT
14 | . | TRBD1 | TRBJ1-2 | TRBV5-6 | CASSPTGGVYGYTF | TGTGCCAGCAGCCCTACAGGGGGGGTCTATGGCTACACCTTC
14 | . | TRBD2 | TRBJ2-1 | TRBV2 | CASSGEREMGEQFF | TGTGCCAGCAGTGGTGAGCGGGAGATGGGTGAGCAGTTCTTC
16 | . | TRBD1 | TRBJ1-3 | TRBV10-3 | CAISESGRGQGNTIYF | TGTGCCATCAGTGAGTCGGGCAGGGGGCAAGGAAACACCATATATTTT
16 | once | TRBD2 | TRBJ2-7 | TRBV5-1 | CASSLPTGTSGSVQYF | TGCGCCAGCAGCTTACCGACAGGGACTAGCGGGAGTGTCCAGTACTTC
14 | . | TRBD1 | TRBJ2-7 | TRBV6-4 | CASSRDRGSYEQYF | TGTGCCAGCAGTAGGGACAGGGGGTCGTACGAGCAGTACTTC
15 | . | . | TRBJ2-3 | TRBV6-4 | CASSDGGQDTDTQYF | TGTGCCAGCAGTGATGGGGGCCAAGATACAGATACGCAGTATTTT
15 | . | TRBD2 | TRBJ2-1 | TRBV7-3 | CASSPSGRNNNEQFF | TGTGCCAGCAGCCCGAGCGGGAGGAACAACAATGAGCAGTTCTTC
11 | once | . | TRBJ1-1 | TRBV10-3 | CAILVNTEAFF | TGTGCCATCCTAGTAAACACTGAAGCTTTCTTT
14 | . | . | TRBJ1-6 | TRBV6-5 | CASSYRTDNSPLHF | TGTGCCAGCAGTTACCGCACGGATAATTCACCCCTCCACTTT
14 | . | TRBD1 | TRBJ1-5 | TRBV2 | CASSLQGAGQPQHF | TGTGCCAGCAGCCTACAGGGGGCAGGGCAGCCCCAGCATTTT
14 | . | TRBD1 | TRBJ1-5 | TRBV27 | CASSRRDREQPQHF | TGTGCCAGCAGTCGCCGGGACAGGGAACAGCCCCAGCATTTT
13 | . | . | TRBJ2-7 | TRBV6-5 | CASSYSRSYEQYF | TGTGCCAGCAGTTACTCGAGGAGCTACGAGCAGTACTTC
12 | . | . | TRBJ1-1 | TRBV2 | CASSEAPYEAFF | TGTGCCAGCAGTGAAGCTCCCTACGAAGCTTTCTTT
15 | . | TRBD1 | TRBJ1-2 | TRBV7-2 | CASSLAGTEIYGYTF | TGTGCCAGCAGCTTAGCCGGGACAGAAATCTATGGCTACACCTTC
14 | . | . | TRBJ2-3 | TRBV27 | CASSLLWSTDTQYF | TGTGCCAGCAGTTTACTATGGAGCACAGATACGCAGTATTTT
16 | many | . | TRBJ1-3 | TRBV19 | CASSSRSGTRGNTIYF | TGTGCCAGTAGTAGCCGATCCGGGACAAGGGGAAACACCATATATTTT
14 | . | TRBD2 | TRBJ2-2 | TRBV11-1 | CASSLERETGELFF | TGTGCCAGCAGCTTAGAGCGGGAAACCGGGGAGCTGTTTTTT